The T cell receptor (beta chain) described here comes from a study of cytomegalovirus exposure and HLA in healthy donors. Primers included in the PCR were 60 Vbeta and 13 Jbeta primers. Repertoires were generated with immunoSEQ multiplex PCR, while TCRdb's copy carries only in-frame clones and drops some. The sample records 170,000 or so clones, around 74% being singletons. Germline CDR1 reads ENHRY; CDR2 reads SYGVKD. The CDR3 runs to 12 residues. With respect to this clone: Other DNA sequences in this sample translate to the same CDR3.

This clonotype was obtained from a woman aged 25 to 39 in good health and CMV-seronegative. J is TRBJ2-5 and V is TRBV10-3; D ambiguous. The J call may be faulty, since TRBJ2-7 better matches the DNA end. Sequencing was carried out using PBMCs. DNA for the CDR3: TGTGCCATCAGTGAGTCCTCCTACGAGCAGTACTTC. Encoded protein: CAISESSYEQYF.